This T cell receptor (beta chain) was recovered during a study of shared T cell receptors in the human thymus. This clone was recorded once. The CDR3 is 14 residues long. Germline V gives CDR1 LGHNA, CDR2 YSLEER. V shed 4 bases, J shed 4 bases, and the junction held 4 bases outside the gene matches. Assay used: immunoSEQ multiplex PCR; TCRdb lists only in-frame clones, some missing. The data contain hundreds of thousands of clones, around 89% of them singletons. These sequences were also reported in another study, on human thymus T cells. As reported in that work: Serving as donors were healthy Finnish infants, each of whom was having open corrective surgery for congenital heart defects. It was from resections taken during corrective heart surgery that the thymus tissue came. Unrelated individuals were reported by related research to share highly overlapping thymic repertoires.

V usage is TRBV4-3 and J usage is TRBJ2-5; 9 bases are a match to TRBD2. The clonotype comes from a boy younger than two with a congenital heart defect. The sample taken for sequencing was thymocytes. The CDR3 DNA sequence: TGCGCCAGCAGCCCTTGGACTAGCGCAGAGACCCAGTACTTC. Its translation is CASSPWTSAETQYF.